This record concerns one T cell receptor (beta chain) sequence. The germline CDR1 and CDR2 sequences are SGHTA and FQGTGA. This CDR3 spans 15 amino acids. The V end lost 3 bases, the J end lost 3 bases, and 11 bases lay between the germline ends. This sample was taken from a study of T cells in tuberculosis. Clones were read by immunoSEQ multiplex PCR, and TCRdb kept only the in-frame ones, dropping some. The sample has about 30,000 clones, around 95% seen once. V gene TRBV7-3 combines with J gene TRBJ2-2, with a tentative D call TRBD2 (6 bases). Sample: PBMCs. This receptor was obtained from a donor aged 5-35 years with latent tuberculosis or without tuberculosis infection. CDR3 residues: CASSFSGSDTGELFF. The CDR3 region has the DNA TGTGCCAGCAGCTTTAGCGGCTCGGACACCGGGGAGCTGTTTTTT.